This T cell receptor (beta chain) emerged from a study of OX40 agonist ivuxolimab in advanced cancers. Broader study findings: In the 0.1-3.0 mg/kg groups, partial responders showed among the lowest expansion.

Only in-frame clones appear in the TCRdb table, and some are missing; sequencing was by immunoSEQ multiplex PCR. The sample holds approximately 59,000 clones, just under 85% seen once. CDR3 size: 15 residues. Details on this clone: Its antigen is unknown.

The V call is TRBV21-1, the J call TRBJ2-7; the table's D gene call, TRBD1, was not cross checked with the DNA. TRBV21-1 is marked as a pseudogene. The sequence came from an adult with an advanced solid tumor such as melanoma, head and neck, liver or kidney cancer. This material consisted of CD4+ or CD8+ T cells sorted from blood, taken in a trial of the OX40 agonist ivuxolimab. CDR3 nucleotides: TGTGCCAGCGGTACAAGGTGGACAGGGAGCTACGAGCAGTACTTC. Translated: CASGTRWTGSYEQYF.